The TCR beta chain under discussion was sequenced for a study of cytomegalovirus exposure and HLA in healthy donors. Study-wide results and limits: TCR beta V- and J-gene trimming, according to a later analysis, was linked to a missense DCLRE1C variant.

Donors showed nominal health when sampled, although they likely had unrecorded immune exposures. About this clone: The target antigen is unknown.

The germline V and J ends were trimmed by 5 bases and 0 bases, with 14 bases remaining between them. CDR3 length: 15 amino acids. The germline CDR1 and CDR2 sequences are LNHDA and SQIVND (reference sequence). The study ran its PCR with 60 Vbeta and 13 Jbeta primers. The method was immunoSEQ multiplex PCR; TCRdb's version includes in-frame clones alone and lacks a portion of them. The sample shows about 140,000 clones, around three fifths of them seen only once. The chain couples TRBV19 to TRBJ2-7; D remains unclear. The TCR comes from a male donor in good health and CMV-seronegative. Sequenced input: PBMCs. The CDR3 sequence is CASSQVGRYSYEQYF. CDR3 DNA: TGTGCCAGTAGTCAGGTAGGCAGGTACTCCTACGAGCAGTACTTC. The entire variable domain, with the rest obtained from reference TRBV19 and TRBJ2-7, is as follows: DGGITQSPKYLFRKEGQNVTLSCEQNLNHDAMYWYRQDPGQGLRLIYYSQIVNDFQKGDIAEGYSVSREKKESFPLTVTSAQKNPTAFYLCASSQVGRYSYEQYFGPGTRLTVT.